Following are 27 T cell receptor beta chains from one sample sequenced in a study of blood T cells in healthy people across ages. Combining a sample-barcoded 5' primer with a J-beta primer mix, a second PCR ran for about 7 to 11 cycles. TCRdb re-called the 5' RACE reads through MiXCR, storing one row per CDR3 protein. The data contain about 1,500,000 distinct CDR3 sequences, under 30% of them seen just once; the ten biggest clones take up 6.5% to 8.5%. Input material: blood. The source of these receptors is a woman aged 25 to 39 in good health.

The gene calls are TRBV15 and TRBJ2-3; D ambiguous. Germline CDR1 and CDR2: LNHNV and YYDKDF (reference sequence). The CDR3 loop spans 13 amino acids. V lost 0 bases, J lost 4 bases, and 5 bases lay in between. CDR3 coding DNA: TGTGCCACCAGCAGAGAGTACTCAGATACGCAGTATTTT. Translated, it gives CATSREYSDTQYF.

This clonotype was found a few times. The chain carries TRBV6-5 and TRBJ1-1; 7 positions match TRBD1. This CDR3 spans 13 amino acids. V lost 6 bases, J lost 4 bases, and 5 bases stayed unmatched. Germline V gene lookup returns CDR1 MNHEY and CDR2 SVGAGI. This CDR3 reads CASSDRVSTEAFF. CDR3 DNA sequence: TGTGCCAGCAGCGACAGGGTTAGCACTGAAGCTTTCTTT.

The table lists this clonotype with a count of one. Its ends do not fully match the called genes, so a read error is possible. The V gene is TRBV7-2, the J gene TRBJ1-2, with 8 bases aligning to TRBD1. The CDR3 has 14 amino acids. Germline V gives CDR1 SGHTA, CDR2 FQGNSA. CDR3 nucleotide sequence: TGTGCCAGCAGCTTAGAGGGACAGGCTTATGGCTGCACCTTC. Encoded protein: CASSLEGQAYGCTF.

A few counts support this clonotype. The chain uses TRBV10-3 and TRBJ2-5; 10 bases align to TRBD2. The V segment lost 2 bases and the J segment 3 bases; nucleotides outside the gene matches: 3. The CDR3 contains 15 residues. Germline CDR1 is ENHRY and CDR2 is SYGVKD. The CDR3 DNA sequence: TGTGCCATCAGTGAGCCTAGCGGGGGTAAAGAGACCCAGTACTTC. Translating it yields CAISEPSGGKETQYF.

The chain recombines TRBV6-1 with TRBJ2-3; 10 nucleotides agree with TRBD1. The junction had 32 bases not matched to a gene; V was cut back by 8 bases and J by 12 bases. CDR3 length equals 20 residues. CDR1 is MNHNS, CDR2 SASEGT, per germline. CDR3 nucleotide sequence: TGTGCCAGCCTTGAGGTTGGACAGGGGGTTCGAGTGGTGTGTTATAGGTTTCAGTATTTT. Translating gives CASLEVGQGVRVVCYRFQYF.

This clonotype has a count of ten or more. J is TRBJ2-4 and V is TRBV4-1; TRBD1 or TRBD2 may be the D gene (5 bases each). CDR3 size: 21 residues. Looked up from germline, CDR1 is MGHRA and CDR2 is YSYEKL. V lost 4 bases, J lost 1 base, and 29 bases lay in between. The CDR3 DNA follows: TGCGCCAGCAGCCCCTATCTGACCATCCAGGGAGAAGAGGGGGCCAAAAACATTCAGTACTTC. As protein: CASSPYLTIQGEEGAKNIQYF.

The chain joins TRBV6-4 to TRBJ1-4, with D perhaps TRBD1 (5 bases). This CDR3 has 16 amino acids. The V gene lost 2 bases and the J gene lost 1 base, with 11 bases spanning the gap. Per germline, CDR1 MRHNA and CDR2 SNTAGT. The DNA for the CDR3 is TGTGCCAGCAGTGACACACCAGGGCGAACTAATGAAAAACTGTTTTTT. This sequence encodes CASSDTPGRTNEKLFF.

The chain recombines TRBV28 with TRBJ1-1, with D possibly being TRBD1 (5 bases). The CDR3 totals 18 residues. Trimming left V 3 bases short and J 1 base short, with 21 bases between. Germline V gives CDR1 MDHEN, CDR2 SYDVKM. The CDR3 coding sequence is TGTGCCAGCAGTTTGGGGGATCTCAGTTGGGGCCCGAACACTGAAGCTTTCTTT. Amino acid sequence: CASSLGDLSWGPNTEAFF.

This clonotype showed up many times. The genes are TRBV20-1 and TRBJ2-1, with D perhaps matching TRBD1 (5 bases). V was cut by 5 bases and J by 5 bases, with 19 bases left in between. CDR3 length equals 15 residues. The V gene's germline CDR1 is DFQATT and CDR2 SNEGSKA (reference sequence). This chain's CDR3 is CSAPRSGHSNNEQFF. The CDR3 coding sequence is TGCAGTGCTCCCCGATCCGGACATTCCAACAATGAGCAGTTCTTC.

The chain is built from TRBV2 and TRBJ1-4, with 7 bases aligning to TRBD1. The CDR3 length is 15 residues. The V segment lost 6 bases and the J segment 12 bases; nucleotides outside the gene matches: 16. Germline values: CDR1 SNHLY, CDR2 FYNNEI. The CDR3 DNA reads as TGTGCCAGCAGCGCCATGACAGGGAGGACACGAGAACTGTTTTTT. Protein sequence: CASSAMTGRTRELFF.

This clonotype was detected only a few times. This chain links TRBV18 with TRBJ2-1; no clear D. With 3 bases removed from V and 10 bases from J, the gap between germline ends came to 16 bases. CDR1 and CDR2 from the germline V gene are KGHSH and LQKENI. This CDR3 is 14 amino acids long. The DNA of the CDR3 is TGTGCCAGCTCACCTGACTCGGGTATACGAGAGCAGTTCTTC. This codes for CASSPDSGIREQFF. The full variable domain, with the rest looked up from reference TRBV18 and TRBJ2-1, is NAGVMQNPRHLVRRRGQEARLRCSPMKGHSHVYWYRQLPEEGLKFMVYLQKENIIDESGMPKERFSAEFPKEGPSILRIQQVVRGDSAAYFCASSPDSGIREQFFGPGTRLTVL.

The genes are TRBV20-1 and TRBJ2-1; 8 positions agree with TRBD2. CDR3 length: 14 residues. Germline-derived CDR1 and CDR2 are DFQATT and SNEGSKA (reference sequence). The J segment lost 6 bases and the V segment lost 5 bases, leaving 9 bases of the junction unmatched. CDR3 sequence reads: CSAGTGLVANEQFF. Written as DNA, the CDR3 is TGCAGTGCTGGAACGGGACTAGTCGCCAATGAGCAGTTCTTC.

The rearrangement joins TRBV18 to TRBJ2-1; D might be TRBD2 (6 bases). The CDR3 is 16 residues long. Germline V gene data show CDR1 as KGHSH and CDR2 as LQKENI. Trimming shortened V by 2 bases and J by 4 bases, and 15 bases separated the two germline ends. The CDR3 is CASSPGPSAAYNEQFF. CDR3 DNA sequence: TGTGCCAGCTCACCAGGACCTAGCGCAGCTTACAATGAGCAGTTCTTC.

This chain connects TRBV20-1 to TRBJ2-3; TRBD2 matches 11 bases. Per germline, CDR1 DFQATT and CDR2 SNEGSKA (reference sequence). J lost 3 bases, V lost 5 bases, and 7 bases had no gene match. The CDR3 has 15 amino acids. CDR3 loop: CSAGVAGGRTDTQYF. CDR3 bases: TGCAGTGCTGGGGTAGCGGGGGGGCGTACAGATACGCAGTATTTT.

On this clonotype: At one end the junction does not follow the germline gene, possibly because of a read error. This sequence joins TRBV7-2 and TRBJ2-3, with unresolved D. The germline CDR1 and CDR2 sequences are SGHTA and FQGNSA. The CDR3 is made up of 13 amino acids. The CDR3 spells CASSFRPPDMQYF. CDR3 nucleotides: TGTGCCAGCAGTTTCCGTCCCCCAGATATGCAGTATTTT.

This rearrangement joins TRBV20-1 to TRBJ2-1; 10 nucleotides match TRBD2. This CDR3 is 13 amino acids long. Germline CDR1 is DFQATT and CDR2 is SNEGSKA (reference sequence). J gave up 15 bases and V 3 bases, and 11 bases lay outside the gene matches. The chain's CDR3 is CSASSPSGSGLFF. The DNA of the CDR3 is TGCAGTGCTAGTTCTCCTAGCGGGAGTGGTCTGTTCTTC.

The chain links TRBV12-3 or TRBV12-4 to TRBJ2-7; 12 positions agree with TRBD2. The CDR3 loop spans 17 amino acids. V was pared by 3 bases and J by 2 bases, with 8 bases of the junction left unmatched. This CDR3 is CASSFLAGGPRTYEQYF. Written as DNA, the CDR3 is TGTGCCAGCAGTTTTCTAGCGGGGGGGCCCCGCACCTACGAGCAGTACTTC.

This clonotype was found a few times. The chain recombines TRBV6-1 with TRBJ2-6; D gene unclear. The germline V gene has CDR1 MNHNS and CDR2 SASEGT. V was pared by 6 bases and J by 0 bases, with 9 bases between. The CDR3 runs 15 residues. CDR3 sequence reads: CASRAGDSGANVLTF. CDR3 DNA: TGTGCCAGCAGGGCTGGGGACTCTGGGGCCAACGTCCTGACTTTC.

The V and J genes are TRBV6-1 and TRBJ1-1; no reliable D call. CDR3 length equals 14 residues. The V end lost 4 bases, the J end lost 4 bases, and 13 bases lay between the germline ends. Germline-derived CDR1 and CDR2 are MNHNS and SASEGT. Here the CDR3 reads CASSVGNLGTEAFF. CDR3 nucleotides: TGTGCCAGCAGTGTTGGCAACCTAGGCACTGAAGCTTTCTTT.

This clonotype was picked up a small number of times. V and J are TRBV25-1 and TRBJ1-2; the D is unclear. V was trimmed by 6 bases and J by 1 base, leaving 15 bases between them. The CDR3 sequence is 15 residues long. Per germline, CDR1 MGHDK and CDR2 SYGVNS. The CDR3 nucleotides are TGTGCCAGCAGATCCGACCCGGCCAATAACTATGGCTACACCTTC. It encodes CASRSDPANNYGYTF.

Only a few counts were recorded for this clonotype. Its ends do not fully match the called genes, so a read error is possible. The chain links TRBV6-6 to TRBJ2-5; unclear D gene. This CDR3 has 12 amino acids. CDR1 and CDR2 (germline): MNHNY, SVGAGI (reference sequence). CDR3 amino acids: CAGSFSGETQYF. The DNA of the CDR3 is TGTGCCGGCAGTTTTTCCGGAGAGACCCAGTACTTC.

The rearrangement uses TRBV20-1 and TRBJ2-3; 10 bases align to TRBD2. The CDR3 spans 16 residues. V shed 1 base, J shed 3 bases, and the junction held 7 bases outside the gene matches. CDR1 is DFQATT and CDR2 is SNEGSKA in the germline V gene (reference sequence). The CDR3 spells CSARVSGGDGTDTQYF. The CDR3 nucleotides read TGCAGTGCTAGAGTCAGCGGGGGGGATGGAACAGATACGCAGTATTTT.

On this clonotype itself: One end of the junction does not line up with germline, which may come from a read error. The chain is built from TRBV7-9 and TRBJ2-1, with D possibly matching TRBD1 (7 bases). Germline CDR1 reads SEHNR; CDR2 reads FQNEAQ (reference sequence). The CDR3 consists of 13 residues. The CDR3 loop reads CASFAGQNNERFF. DNA of the CDR3: TGTGCCAGCTTCGCGGGACAGAACAATGAGCGGTTCTTC.

The CDR3, as DNA: TGCAGTGCTAGAGGGAGGACAGGGAGAGAGACCCAGTACTTC. Protein product: CSARGRTGRETQYF. The chain couples TRBV20-1 to TRBJ2-5; TRBD1 aligns across 8 bases. CDR3 length: 14 amino acids. CDR1 DFQATT and CDR2 SNEGSKA come from the germline V gene (reference sequence). The V gene end was trimmed by 1 base and the J gene end by 4 bases; junction bases not matched to a gene: 5.

This clonotype was seen a few times. The chain recombines TRBV18 with TRBJ1-2; 12 nucleotides match TRBD1. The CDR3 totals 16 residues. V lost 3 bases to trimming and J lost 4 bases; unmatched junction nucleotides: 6. Germline V gene sequence: CDR1 KGHSH, CDR2 LQKENI. The CDR3 DNA follows: TGTGCCAGCTCACCCGGGACAGGGGGCGCGGGCTATGGCTACACCTTC. Encoded protein: CASSPGTGGAGYGYTF.

This clonotype has ten or more counts. The gene calls are TRBV29-1 and TRBJ2-5, with D perhaps being TRBD1 or TRBD2 (5 bases each). The V gene's germline CDR1 is SQVTM and CDR2 ANQGSEA. The CDR3 loop spans 13 amino acids. Trimming stripped 3 bases from V and 3 bases from J, with 11 bases between. The CDR3 sequence is CSVERGRKETQYF. DNA of the CDR3: TGCAGCGTTGAGAGGGGCAGAAAAGAGACCCAGTACTTC.

This clonotype was seen a handful of times. The chain recombines TRBV20-1 with TRBJ2-2; 10 bases are a match to TRBD2. The junction had 7 bases not matched to a gene; V was cut back by 3 bases and J by 3 bases. This CDR3 is 16 amino acids long. Germline-derived CDR1 and CDR2 are DFQATT and SNEGSKA (reference sequence). CDR3 residues: CSARTGLAEHTGELFF. The DNA for the CDR3 is TGCAGTGCTAGGACAGGACTAGCGGAACACACCGGGGAGCTGTTTTTT.